These T cell receptor beta chains were read from a single sample in a study of cytomegalovirus exposure and HLA in healthy donors. Generated by immunoSEQ multiplex PCR, the TCRdb table keeps only in-frame clones and is missing some. The repertoire includes roughly 110,000 clones, approximately 71% of them detected once, and more than 2% sits in the top ten. Sequencing input: PBMCs. These receptors were collected from a man aged 40-55 years in good health and CMV-seronegative. Each CDR3 is given with its conserved first and last residue. Fields, in order: J gene, V gene, CDR3 protein.

j_gene: TRBJ2-7; v_gene: TRBV6-1; CDR3aa: CASRPAGGWGEQYF
j_gene: TRBJ1-1; v_gene: TRBV2; CDR3aa: CASSELKQRGTEAFF
j_gene: TRBJ1-2; v_gene: TRBV19; CDR3aa: CASSTSGGGYTF
j_gene: TRBJ1-2; v_gene: TRBV25-1; CDR3aa: CASSGTVNGYTF
j_gene: TRBJ2-5; v_gene: TRBV14; CDR3aa: CASSQWTSGQRETQYF
j_gene: TRBJ2-1; v_gene: TRBV5-4; CDR3aa: CASSFGLAGGLLDEQFF
j_gene: TRBJ2-1; v_gene: TRBV15; CDR3aa: CATSRRLAAEYNEQFF
j_gene: TRBJ2-2; v_gene: TRBV6-1; CDR3aa: CASNERGGYTGELFF
j_gene: TRBJ2-7; v_gene: TRBV6-1; CDR3aa: CASSRPGGSSYEQYF
j_gene: TRBJ1-1; v_gene: TRBV5-1; CDR3aa: CASSRYRVPDTEAFF
j_gene: TRBJ1-1; v_gene: TRBV6-1; CDR3aa: CASKEDSEAFF
j_gene: TRBJ2-7; v_gene: TRBV25-1; CDR3aa: CASTTGQGRYEQYF
j_gene: TRBJ1-5; v_gene: TRBV2; CDR3aa: CASGLMGGNQPQHF
j_gene: TRBJ2-1; v_gene: TRBV7-6; CDR3aa: CASSLEVSGASYNEQFF
j_gene: TRBJ1-5; v_gene: TRBV29-1; CDR3aa: CSVGDGGAQHF
j_gene: TRBJ2-1; v_gene: TRBV2; CDR3aa: CASSWGQSSYNEQFF
j_gene: TRBJ2-7; v_gene: TRBV7-2; CDR3aa: CASSFSGGSYEQYF
j_gene: TRBJ2-2; v_gene: TRBV2; CDR3aa: CASSPDRAGELFF
j_gene: TRBJ1-2; v_gene: TRBV7-9; CDR3aa: CASSRLSGQGMGGYTF
j_gene: TRBJ1-1; v_gene: TRBV9; CDR3aa: CASSVSQDTEAFF
j_gene: TRBJ2-2; v_gene: TRBV6-1; CDR3aa: CASSRDRGTGELFF
j_gene: TRBJ2-5; v_gene: TRBV10-3; CDR3aa: CAIRPGLARAQYF
j_gene: TRBJ1-1; v_gene: TRBV6-5; CDR3aa: CASSAYRDAFF
j_gene: TRBJ1-5; v_gene: TRBV9; CDR3aa: CASSVDRRIWGNQPQHF
j_gene: TRBJ2-5; v_gene: TRBV9; CDR3aa: CASSVGGGGARETQYF
j_gene: TRBJ2-3; v_gene: TRBV2; CDR3aa: CASNLAGGSTDTQYF
j_gene: TRBJ1-2; v_gene: TRBV15; CDR3aa: CATSRGDRGNYGYTF
j_gene: TRBJ2-1; v_gene: TRBV5-6; CDR3aa: CASSSLISGALNEQFF
j_gene: TRBJ1-6; v_gene: TRBV5-1; CDR3aa: CASSSQTANSPLHF
j_gene: TRBJ1-2; v_gene: TRBV29-1; CDR3aa: CSVTGAYGYTF
j_gene: TRBJ2-6; v_gene: TRBV5-1; CDR3aa: CASSLVPGGVSGANVLTF
j_gene: TRBJ1-1; v_gene: TRBV9; CDR3aa: CASSGQGALEAFF
j_gene: TRBJ1-1; v_gene: TRBV28; CDR3aa: CASRTGPGWTEAFF
j_gene: TRBJ1-5; v_gene: TRBV2; CDR3aa: CASSSDRNSNQPQHF
j_gene: TRBJ1-1; v_gene: TRBV2; CDR3aa: CASSEGGQGLMNTEAFF
j_gene: TRBJ2-3; v_gene: TRBV9; CDR3aa: CASSAAGAPLYF
j_gene: TRBJ2-3; v_gene: TRBV7-2; CDR3aa: CASSLGPGGQDTQYF
j_gene: TRBJ2-5; v_gene: TRBV15; CDR3aa: CATSRDGGGAETQYF
j_gene: TRBJ2-3; v_gene: TRBV29-1; CDR3aa: CSVEGQGGTDTQYF
j_gene: TRBJ2-3; v_gene: TRBV27; CDR3aa: CASRSGGASDTQYF
j_gene: TRBJ1-5; v_gene: TRBV19; CDR3aa: CASKGQINQPQHF
j_gene: TRBJ1-5; v_gene: TRBV19; CDR3aa: CASRDSQGMQPQHF
j_gene: TRBJ2-5; v_gene: TRBV4-2; CDR3aa: CASSGRRGPSQETQYF
j_gene: TRBJ2-5; v_gene: TRBV11-3; CDR3aa: CASSLEAGGAETQYF
j_gene: TRBJ2-5; v_gene: TRBV6-5; CDR3aa: CASSYQRPRETQYF
j_gene: TRBJ2-7; v_gene: TRBV5-1; CDR3aa: CASSLGGTVSYEQYF
j_gene: TRBJ1-3; v_gene: TRBV6-6; CDR3aa: CASTPDESSGNTIYF
j_gene: TRBJ2-1; v_gene: TRBV18; CDR3aa: CASSHKTPGQSSYNEQFF
j_gene: TRBJ2-5; v_gene: TRBV9; CDR3aa: CASSAGRAQETQYF
j_gene: TRBJ1-2; v_gene: TRBV4-1; CDR3aa: CASSQDRNSDYGYTF
j_gene: TRBJ2-2; v_gene: TRBV7-9; CDR3aa: CASSLGRSITGELFF
j_gene: TRBJ1-1; v_gene: TRBV7-2; CDR3aa: CASSSRTGRDTEAFF
j_gene: TRBJ1-2; v_gene: TRBV2; CDR3aa: CASSPYYGYTF
j_gene: TRBJ2-3; v_gene: TRBV6-1; CDR3aa: CASSEWTGPTDTQYF